The sequence of this TCR beta chain was determined in a study of blood T cell repertoires in COVID-19. The CDR3 is 18 amino acids. Germline V CDR1 and CDR2: LNHDA, SQIVND (reference sequence). Losses at the gene ends were 5 bases for V and 4 bases for J; bases not matched to a gene: 11. Using immunoSEQ multiplex PCR, the repertoire was profiled, and TCRdb retains in-frame clones only, with some absent. The table includes nearly 300,000 clones, about 87% detected once. This receptor was taken from a young woman who had recovered from COVID-19. The specimen sequenced was peripheral blood. The chain recombines TRBV19 with TRBJ2-3; 14 nucleotides agree with TRBD2. Written as DNA, the CDR3 is TGTGCCAGTAGTCCAGCTGGACTAGCGGGGGGACTAGCAGATACGCAGTATTTT. Encoded protein: CASSPAGLAGGLADTQYF. Complete variable domain (other parts from reference TRBV19 and TRBJ2-3): DGGITQSPKYLFRKEGQNVTLSCEQNLNHDAMYWYRQDPGQGLRLIYYSQIVNDFQKGDIAEGYSVSREKKESFPLTVTSAQKNPTAFYLCASSPAGLAGGLADTQYFGPGTRLTVL.